These 19 T cell receptor beta chains were all obtained from the same sample, sequenced in a study of neurological immune-mediated disorders (dated by TCRdb to between 2018 and 2021). Receptor amplification or capture employed 5' RACE. Sequenced using an Illumina HiSeq 2500. TCRdb trimmed the raw reads at Q25, called clones with MiXCR and kept productive beta chains. CDR3 protein sequences are deduplicated, and each keeps its most common genes and DNA. The table for this sample lists 90,000 to 150,000 distinct CDR3 sequences; roughly 3.2% of them were counted only once. Roughly 1.3% of the sample rests with the top ten. The source material was PBMCs. The receptor source for this set is a woman aged 25 to 45 with multiple sclerosis.

J is TRBJ2-7 and V is TRBV20-1; D possibly corresponds to TRBD1 (5 bases). V was pared by 3 bases and J by 3 bases, with 9 bases between. Germline V lookup: CDR1 DFQATT, CDR2 SNEGSKA (reference sequence). The CDR3 covers 12 residues. CDR3 nucleotide sequence: TGCAGTGCTAGGGAGCAGGGCTACGAGCAGTACTTC. Amino acid sequence: CSAREQGYEQYF.

In this sample, this clonotype turned up many times. This rearrangement joins TRBV6-6 to TRBJ1-4; D gene uncertain. Looked up from germline, CDR1 is MNHNY and CDR2 is SVGAGI (reference sequence). This CDR3 is built from 14 residues. The ends were cut back, 7 bases at V and 2 bases at J, with 11 bases in the middle. The CDR3 region has the DNA TGTGCCAGCAATGGGTACAGTACTAATGAAAAACTGTTTTTT. Encoded protein: CASNGYSTNEKLFF.

Ten or more counts support this clonotype. The rearrangement links TRBV6-5 to TRBJ2-1; TRBD2 agrees at 9 bases. CDR1 and CDR2 from the germline V gene are MNHEY and SVGAGI. Trimming removed 2 bases from V and 3 bases from J; junction bases left unmatched: 5. This CDR3 is 16 amino acids long. In nucleotides, the CDR3 is TGTGCCAGCAGTTACGGATTAGCGGGGGTCTACAATGAGCAGTTCTTC. It yields the protein CASSYGLAGVYNEQFF.

This clonotype was detected many times. The rearrangement links TRBV6-5 to TRBJ2-7; D perhaps matches TRBD1 (6 bases). V was trimmed by 8 bases and J by 0 bases, leaving 8 bases between them. This CDR3 spans 12 amino acids. Germline CDR1 and CDR2: MNHEY and SVGAGI. This CDR3 reads CASLDSSYEQYF. The CDR3 bases are TGTGCCAGCTTGGACAGCTCCTACGAGCAGTACTTC.

This clonotype was counted at least ten times. The chain links TRBV5-4 to TRBJ2-5; the match to TRBD1 covers 8 bases. Germline V CDR1 and CDR2: SGHNT, YYREEE (reference sequence). The CDR3 length is 15 residues. Germline trimming cut 1 base from V and 2 bases from J; bases unmatched to any gene: 4. Here the CDR3 DNA reads TGTGCCAGCAGCTTGCGGACAGGGCAACAAGAGACCCAGTACTTC. Translated: CASSLRTGQQETQYF.

The CDR3 DNA sequence: TGTGCCAGCAGTTTCGCGGGAGGGCTATTCGCCTACGAGCAGTACTTC. Translating gives CASSFAGGLFAYEQYF. The chain combines TRBV6-5 with TRBJ2-7, with 9 positions matching TRBD2. After removal of 4 bases from V and 2 bases from J, the junction contained 9 bases not matched to a gene. The CDR3 consists of 16 residues. CDR1 MNHEY and CDR2 SVGAGI come from the germline V gene.

This sequence joins TRBV6-5 and TRBJ1-2; 7 bases are shared with TRBD1. The CDR3 has 15 amino acids. The germline V gene encodes CDR1 MNHEY and CDR2 SVGAGI. Trimming took 5 bases from V and 5 from J; bases not matched to a gene: 11. The CDR3 DNA sequence: TGTGCCAGCAGTAAGGGGGCAGGGGGTCAGTATGGCTACACCTTC. Translated, it gives CASSKGAGGQYGYTF.

V and J are TRBV10-3 and TRBJ1-2, with D perhaps TRBD1 (5 bases). The CDR3 is 17 residues long. Germline V gene data show CDR1 as ENHRY and CDR2 as SYGVKD. V was cut by 0 bases and J by 4 bases, with 18 bases left in between. This chain's CDR3 is CAISESGASEEGYGYTF. The CDR3, as DNA: TGTGCCATCAGTGAGTCCGGGGCCTCCGAGGAGGGCTATGGCTACACCTTC.

This clonotype was recorded many times. The gene calls are TRBV5-6 and TRBJ1-5; 9 nucleotides match TRBD1. Germline CDR1 is SGHDT and CDR2 is YYEEEE. The CDR3 has 16 amino acids. The V and J ends lost 2 bases and 6 bases, in that order; junction bases with no gene match: 9. DNA of the CDR3: TGTGCCAGCAGCTTTCGGGGGGACAGGGACCTTCAGCCCCAGCATTTT. As protein: CASSFRGDRDLQPQHF.

The table lists this clonotype with many counts. The genes are TRBV7-2 and TRBJ2-7, with D perhaps TRBD1 or TRBD2 (5 bases each). V was clipped by 4 bases and J by 2 bases, with 12 bases between them. Looked up from germline, CDR1 is SGHTA and CDR2 is FQGNSA. The CDR3 contains 14 residues. The CDR3 DNA follows: TGTGCCAGCAGCTCCCCGGGACCTCCCTACGAGCAGTACTTC. This encodes CASSSPGPPYEQYF. The variable domain in full, with the rest retrieved from reference TRBV7-2 and TRBJ2-7, is GAGVSQSPSNKVTEKGKDVELRCDPISGHTALYWYRQSLGQGLEFLIYFQGNSAPDKSGLPSDRFSAERTGGSVSTLTIQRTQQEDSAVYLCASSSPGPPYEQYFGPGTRLTVT.

Many counts were recorded for this clonotype. The chain couples TRBV7-2 to TRBJ2-7; TRBD1 matches at 9 bases. Germline CDR1 is SGHTA and CDR2 is FQGNSA. The CDR3 length is 15 residues. V shed 1 base, J shed 1 base, and the junction held 2 bases outside the gene matches. CDR3 loop: CASSLVGTGSYEQYF. The CDR3 DNA is TGTGCCAGCAGCTTAGTAGGGACAGGGTCCTACGAGCAGTACTTC.

Details on this clonotype: A read error may be the cause here, since a much bigger clone is one base away. V and J are TRBV19 and TRBJ1-2; D is undetermined. Germline assignment: CDR1 LNHDA and CDR2 SQIVND (reference sequence). The CDR3 runs 12 residues. V shed 2 bases and J shed 8 bases, with 9 bases lying between them. CDR3 loop: CASSISGKGYTF. The CDR3 DNA follows: TGTGCCAGTAGTATATCCGGGAAAGGCTACACCTTC.

This clonotype was seen repeatedly, ten times or more. One end of the junction fails to match germline, which may point to a read error. V and J are TRBV12-3 or TRBV12-4 and TRBJ2-7; no clear D gene. This CDR3 has 12 residues. Here the CDR3 DNA reads TGTGCCAGCAGAACCCGAGATGGCCAGCACCTCTTC. Encoded protein: CASRTRDGQHLF.

This clonotype was seen repeatedly, ten times or more. An end of the junction differs from the germline gene, which may be a read error. The chain uses TRBV7-2 and TRBJ2-5, with 8 bases lining up with TRBD1. This CDR3 is 14 amino acids long. Looked up from germline, CDR1 is SGHTA and CDR2 is FQGNSA. The CDR3 DNA follows: TGTGCCAGCAGCTTAGATTTAGGACAGGGAGAAAAGGACTTC. Translating gives CASSLDLGQGEKDF.

This clonotype was observed many times. This chain joins TRBV20-1 and TRBJ2-2; maybe TRBD1 (6 bases). CDR1 is DFQATT, CDR2 SNEGSKA, per germline (reference sequence). Trimming removed 3 bases at V and 4 bases at J, with 12 bases between. The CDR3 length is 14 residues. The CDR3 sequence is CSARILQGTGELFF. DNA of the CDR3: TGCAGTGCTAGGATCCTACAGGGCACCGGGGAGCTGTTTTTT.

At least ten counts were recorded for this clonotype. The V and J genes are TRBV4-1 and TRBJ2-7; D call uncertain. The V gene lost 1 base and the J gene lost 0 bases, with 10 bases spanning the gap. The CDR3 is 15 residues long. Per the germline V gene, CDR1 is MGHRA and CDR2 is YSYEKL. The chain's CDR3 is CASSQVRPGSYEQYF. Written as DNA, the CDR3 is TGCGCCAGCAGCCAAGTCCGACCGGGCTCCTACGAGCAGTACTTC.

This clonotype was detected many times. As DNA, the CDR3 is TGTGCCAGCAGCTTAGCGGGGACAGACTACGAGCAGTACTTC. Translating gives CASSLAGTDYEQYF. The chain combines TRBV7-2 with TRBJ2-7, with 7 nucleotides matching TRBD1. CDR3 length: 14 residues. With 0 bases clipped from V and 3 bases from J, the junction kept 2 bases outside the gene matches. Germline loops: CDR1 SGHTA, CDR2 FQGNSA.

This clonotype was counted at least ten times. V gene TRBV12-3 or TRBV12-4 combines with J gene TRBJ1-1, with D perhaps matching TRBD1 (5 bases). V was trimmed by 4 bases and J by 1 base, leaving 13 bases between them. CDR3 size: 15 residues. CDR3: CASSSQTTANTEAFF. Written as DNA, the CDR3 is TGTGCCAGCAGTTCCCAAACGACAGCGAACACTGAAGCTTTCTTT.

The sample holds a few counts of this clonotype. V usage is TRBV30 and J usage is TRBJ2-7, with 7 bases aligning to TRBD1. The germline V gene has CDR1 GTSNPN and CDR2 SVGIG (reference sequence). CDR3 length: 12 amino acids. Trimming took 7 bases from V and 2 from J; bases not matched to a gene: 5. The CDR3 reads CASSDRAYEQYF. In DNA form, the CDR3 reads TGTGCCTCATCAGACAGGGCCTACGAGCAGTACTTC.